The 29 T cell receptor beta chains reported below all come from one sample, sequenced in a study of T cell changes during pregnancy in multiple sclerosis. Some clones are missing from TCRdb's copy, which holds only in-frame ones; the method was immunoSEQ multiplex PCR. The sample lists roughly 64,000 clones; approximately 91% were seen once. The specimen comprised peripheral blood, sampled in the second trimester of pregnancy. These receptors originate from a female donor with multiple sclerosis, enrolled in a pregnancy study.

The genes are TRBV30 and TRBJ2-7, with D perhaps matching TRBD2 (7 bases). This CDR3 comprises 14 residues. With 4 bases removed from V and 5 bases from J, the gap between germline ends came to 18 bases. CDR1 and CDR2 from the germline V gene are GTSNPN and SVGIG (reference sequence). The CDR3 sequence: CAWTLQGGTNEQYF. DNA for the CDR3: TGTGCCTGGACCCTACAGGGAGGGACCAACGAGCAGTACTTC.

This clone was observed a single time. The gene calls are TRBV6-1 and TRBJ2-5, with 7 bases that match TRBD2. In germline, CDR1 is MNHNS, CDR2 SASEGT. Trimming removed 4 bases from V and 5 bases from J; junction bases left unmatched: 4. The CDR3 has 13 residues. Here the CDR3 DNA reads TGTGCCAGCAGTGCGGGACTAAGGGAGACCCAGTACTTC. As protein: CASSAGLRETQYF.

The sample holds one count of this clone. The chain joins TRBV5-1 to TRBJ2-7; maybe TRBD1 (5 bases). V lost 4 bases, J lost 2 bases, and 13 bases lay in between. The CDR3 runs to 14 residues. Per the germline V gene, CDR1 is SGHRS and CDR2 is YFSETQ. CDR3 in DNA: TGCGCCAGCAGCCCGACAGCTTTGACCTACGAGCAGTACTTC. This translates into CASSPTALTYEQYF.

The chain uses TRBV7-2 and TRBJ2-7, with 11 bases lining up with TRBD1. This CDR3 spans 13 amino acids. With 5 bases clipped from V and 4 bases from J, the junction kept 1 base outside the gene matches. CDR1 and CDR2 from the germline V gene are SGHTA and FQGNSA. The CDR3 sequence is CASSRDRGYEQYF. CDR3 sequence (DNA): TGTGCCAGCAGCCGGGACAGGGGGTACGAGCAGTACTTC. The whole variable domain, filled in from reference TRBV7-2 and TRBJ2-7, reads GAGVSQSPSNKVTEKGKDVELRCDPISGHTALYWYRQSLGQGLEFLIYFQGNSAPDKSGLPSDRFSAERTGGSVSTLTIQRTQQEDSAVYLCASSRDRGYEQYFGPGTRLTVT.

This chain connects TRBV27 to TRBJ2-7, with D maybe TRBD2 (7 bases). Per germline, CDR1 MNHEY and CDR2 SMNVEV (reference sequence). The germline V and J ends were trimmed by 4 bases and 3 bases, with 19 bases remaining between them. The CDR3 is 16 amino acids. The CDR3 sequence is CASSSNRAGDRYEQYF. CDR3 DNA: TGTGCCAGCAGTTCCAACAGGGCGGGGGACCGCTACGAGCAGTACTTC.

The gene calls are TRBV7-2 and TRBJ2-1, with 8 bases fitting TRBD2. The V gene's germline CDR1 is SGHTA and CDR2 FQGNSA. With 4 bases clipped from V and 1 base from J, the junction kept 9 bases outside the gene matches. There are 17 residues in the CDR3. CDR3 loop: CASSSDSGGRSYNEQFF. CDR3 coding DNA: TGTGCCAGCAGCTCGGACTCGGGGGGGCGGTCCTACAATGAGCAGTTCTTC.

Here the CDR3 DNA reads TGTGCCAGCAGCCCACTCGCGACGGGGACCCAGTACTTC. It translates to CASSPLATGTQYF. The chain carries TRBV11-2 and TRBJ2-5; D not resolved. The ends were cut back, 5 bases at V and 7 bases at J, with 14 bases in the middle. Germline assignment: CDR1 SGHAT and CDR2 FQNNGV. The CDR3 extends over 13 amino acids.

The J gene is TRBJ2-1, the V gene TRBV4-2; 8 nucleotides align to TRBD1. This CDR3 is 14 amino acids long. Trimming took 4 bases from V and 4 from J; bases not matched to a gene: 3. Germline CDR1 is LGHNA and CDR2 is YNFKEQ. The DNA for the CDR3 is TGTGCCAGCAGCCCGGGACAGGTTTACAATGAGCAGTTCTTC. Translation: CASSPGQVYNEQFF.

The gene calls are TRBV6-1 and TRBJ1-4; the D is unclear. Germline V CDR1 and CDR2: MNHNS, SASEGT. The CDR3 totals 15 residues. Trimming pared 9 bases from V and 0 bases from J, leaving 14 bases between. The CDR3 region has the DNA TGTGCCAGTACCGCTTTTAGTACAACTAATGAAAAACTGTTTTTT. Protein product: CASTAFSTTNEKLFF.

This clone ranks as medium-sized. The chain combines TRBV2 with TRBJ1-5; 7 bases are a match to TRBD1. The CDR3 totals 13 residues. Germline V gene sequence: CDR1 SNHLY, CDR2 FYNNEI. V trimming: 7 bases; J trimming: 4 bases; junction bases outside the gene matches: 4. As DNA, the CDR3 is TGTGCCAGCAAAGGGGGCCGGAATCAGCCCCAGCATTTT. It specifies CASKGGRNQPQHF.

The V and J genes are TRBV28 and TRBJ1-6; D gene uncertain. The V gene lost 3 bases and the J gene lost 6 bases, with 9 bases spanning the gap. Germline CDR1 and CDR2: MDHEN and SYDVKM. CDR3 length: 14 amino acids. As DNA, the CDR3 is TGTGCCAGCAGTTTCGTACAGACTAATTCACCCCTCCACTTT. This translates into CASSFVQTNSPLHF.

The J gene is TRBJ1-5, the V gene TRBV2, with D hard to call. The CDR3 has 13 amino acids. The ends were cut back, 8 bases at V and 0 bases at J, with 8 bases in the middle. Germline CDR1 reads SNHLY; CDR2 reads FYNNEI. The DNA for the CDR3 is TGTGCCAGCCTTCAGGATAGCAATCAGCCCCAGCATTTT. Translated: CASLQDSNQPQHF.

The chain links TRBV2 to TRBJ1-6; TRBD1 is a possible D gene (5 bases). The CDR3 runs 15 residues. Germline loops: CDR1 SNHLY, CDR2 FYNNEI. Trimming cost V 8 bases and J 9 bases, with 20 bases left between them. CDR3 coding DNA: TGTGCCAGCGCAGTGGGGCCAAGGGGAGGTTCACCCCTCCACTTT. Residues: CASAVGPRGGSPLHF.

The genes are TRBV29-1 and TRBJ1-2, with TRBD1 identical over 7 bases. Germline V CDR1 and CDR2: SQVTM, ANQGSEA. CDR3 length equals 15 residues. V trimming: 4 bases; J trimming: 3 bases; junction bases outside the gene matches: 11. The CDR3 loop is CSVVPQGQKYYGYTF. The CDR3 DNA reads as TGCAGCGTTGTGCCCCAGGGACAGAAGTACTATGGCTACACCTTC.

This chain connects TRBV18 to TRBJ2-2; tentatively, D is TRBD2 (5 bases). This CDR3 region has 16 residues. The germline gives CDR1 KGHSH, CDR2 LQKENI. The V end lost 6 bases, the J end lost 1 base, and 15 bases lay between the germline ends. This CDR3 reads CASSQNGVLNTGELFF. The DNA for the CDR3 is TGTGCCAGCTCCCAGAACGGGGTGTTGAACACCGGGGAGCTGTTTTTT.

As to this clone: An end of the junction does not agree with germline; a read error may underlie this. The chain combines TRBV10-3 with TRBJ2-1, with 10 bases that match TRBD2. CDR1 is ENHRY, CDR2 SYGVKD, per germline. The CDR3 contains 13 residues. The CDR3 region has the DNA TGTGCCATCAGTGAGATTAGCGGGGGGATCGGAATCTTC. Protein product: CAISEISGGIGIF.

This chain joins TRBV29-1 and TRBJ1-1; D unclear. V lost 3 bases, J lost 6 bases, and 11 bases lay in between. The CDR3 runs to 12 residues. CDR1 and CDR2 from the germline V gene are SQVTM and ANQGSEA. The CDR3 sequence: CSVDEGIAEAFF. The CDR3 coding sequence is TGCAGCGTTGACGAGGGTATCGCTGAAGCTTTCTTT.

V and J are TRBV11-2 and TRBJ1-1; TRBD1 is a possible D gene (5 bases). V was trimmed by 5 bases and J by 4 bases, leaving 17 bases between them. The CDR3 totals 15 residues. The germline gives CDR1 SGHAT, CDR2 FQNNGV. The CDR3 spells CASSPLGRFVTEAFF. The CDR3 region has the DNA TGTGCCAGCAGCCCCCTGGGGCGGTTTGTCACTGAAGCTTTCTTT.

V is TRBV6-5 and J is TRBJ1-2; TRBD1 aligns across 8 bases. The CDR3 is 15 amino acids. V lost 5 bases to trimming and J lost 1 base; unmatched junction nucleotides: 6. Germline V gene lookup returns CDR1 MNHEY and CDR2 SVGAGI. In nucleotides, the CDR3 is TGTGCCAGCAGTACCCGGGACAGGCTTAACTATGGCTACACCTTC. Translated: CASSTRDRLNYGYTF.

V usage is TRBV27 and J usage is TRBJ1-3, with D perhaps TRBD1 (6 bases). The CDR3 has 18 amino acids. Trimming shortened V by 3 bases and J by 0 bases, and 18 bases separated the two germline ends. Germline CDR1 reads MNHEY; CDR2 reads SMNVEV (reference sequence). The CDR3: CASSFTGRGGASGNTIYF. Here the CDR3 DNA reads TGTGCCAGCAGTTTTACGGGCCGGGGGGGGGCCTCTGGAAACACCATATATTTT.

This clone was detected only once. CDR3 loop: CASSLEWRSGTDTQYF. DNA for the CDR3: TGTGCCAGCAGCTTAGAATGGCGGTCGGGCACAGATACGCAGTATTTT. This rearrangement joins TRBV11-1 to TRBJ2-3; D not certain. CDR3 length: 16 amino acids. The V gene lost 1 base and the J gene lost 1 base, with 12 bases spanning the gap. Germline V gene sequence: CDR1 SGHAT, CDR2 FQDESV (reference sequence).

J is TRBJ2-7 and V is TRBV7-3; no clear D gene. V lost 3 bases, J lost 1 base, and 7 bases lay in between. This CDR3 region has 13 residues. Per germline, CDR1 SGHTA and CDR2 FQGTGA. The CDR3 DNA follows: TGTGCCAGCAGCTTCCGACTTTCCTACGAGCAGTACTTC. It is translated as CASSFRLSYEQYF.

The chain has TRBV5-1 and TRBJ1-5; tentative D call: TRBD1 (6 bases). This CDR3 has 14 amino acids. With 0 bases removed from V and 2 bases from J, the gap between germline ends came to 6 bases. Germline loops: CDR1 SGHRS, CDR2 YFSETQ. CDR3 region: CASSLEGGNQPQHF. DNA of the CDR3: TGCGCCAGCAGCTTGGAGGGGGGCAATCAGCCCCAGCATTTT.

The rearrangement joins TRBV10-2 to TRBJ1-3; possible D gene TRBD1, 6 bases. The CDR3 loop spans 15 amino acids. Germline lookup yields CDR1 WSHSY and CDR2 SAAADI. Trimming left V 8 bases short and J 0 bases short, with 14 bases between. The CDR3 protein is CASSSRGTSGNTIYF. The CDR3 region has the DNA TGCGCCAGCTCCTCGAGGGGGACCTCTGGAAACACCATATATTTT.

This rearrangement joins TRBV11-2 to TRBJ2-7; TRBD2 matches at 11 bases. The CDR3 is 15 residues long. The germline V gene has CDR1 SGHAT and CDR2 FQNNGV. The trim removed 2 bases at V and 5 bases at J, leaving 5 bases unmatched. The CDR3 is CASSLLAGGRDEQYF. CDR3 sequence (DNA): TGTGCCAGCAGCTTACTAGCGGGGGGCCGGGACGAGCAGTACTTC.

V is TRBV6-5 and J is TRBJ1-5; maybe TRBD1 (6 bases). Trimming took 6 bases from V and 2 from J, leaving 14 bases between them. Germline-derived CDR1 and CDR2 are MNHEY and SVGAGI. The CDR3 covers 15 residues. As DNA, the CDR3 is TGTGCCAGCAGAGGGGGGGGCGCGGGCAATCAGCCCCAGCATTTT. This gives the protein CASRGGGAGNQPQHF.

The J gene is TRBJ2-2, the V gene TRBV5-1, with TRBD1 matching over 9 bases. V shed 6 bases, J shed 5 bases, and the junction held 8 bases outside the gene matches. From germline, CDR1 is SGHRS and CDR2 YFSETQ. The CDR3 has 15 residues. The CDR3 spells CASTQPTGGTGELFF. In DNA form, the CDR3 reads TGCGCCAGCACACAACCGACAGGGGGGACCGGGGAGCTGTTTTTT.

The rearrangement joins TRBV5-1 to TRBJ2-3, with D possibly TRBD2 on 6 matching bases. CDR1 SGHRS and CDR2 YFSETQ come from the germline V gene. The CDR3 extends over 14 amino acids. Trimming shortened V by 6 bases and J by 2 bases, and 13 bases separated the two germline ends. The CDR3 DNA is TGCGCCAGCATGGGGGGAACCAACACAGATACGCAGTATTTT. It codes for CASMGGTNTDTQYF. Looking up the rest from reference TRBV5-1 and TRBJ2-3 gives the full variable domain: KAGVTQTPRYLIKTRGQQVTLSCSPISGHRSVSWYQQTPGQGLQFLFEYFSETQRNKGNFPGRFSGRQFSNSRSEMNVSTLELGDSALYLCASMGGTNTDTQYFGPGTRLTVL.

The chain combines TRBV15 with TRBJ1-2; TRBD1 is a possible D gene (6 bases). The V end was cut by 0 bases, the J end by 8 bases, with 13 bases between. The CDR3 runs to 14 residues. Germline V gives CDR1 LNHNV, CDR2 YYDKDF (reference sequence). The CDR3 coding sequence is TGTGCCACCAGCAGAGATCTACAGGGAAGCGGCTACACCTTC. It codes for CATSRDLQGSGYTF.